This T cell receptor (beta chain) was retrieved from a study of siplizumab effects on memory and regulatory T cells. On this clone itself: Antigen unknown.

Germline lookup yields CDR1 MDHEN and CDR2 SYDVKM. The germline V and J ends were trimmed by 4 bases and 4 bases, with 12 bases remaining between them. CDR3 size: 14 residues. This table comes from immunoSEQ multiplex PCR, and its TCRdb copy is limited to in-frame clones, with some not included. The table includes some 100,000 clones, 75% to 95% detected once. Study outcomes and limitations: Mapping to unstimulated subsets was achieved for only a minor fraction of alloreactive clones. Proliferating siplizumab-culture Tregs lacked confirmation of suppressive function. Siplizumab significantly reduced alloreactive sequences traceable to unstimulated CD4+ memory cells. The study found that mappable alloreactive CD4+ clones averaged around 72% Treg-derived with siplizumab and around 25% in controls.

The chain carries TRBV28 and TRBJ2-3; a weak D match, TRBD2 (5 bases). Sequenced input: CD4+ T cells sorted from blood. This clonotype originated in a human donor in good health. CDR3 nucleotides: TGTGCCAGCAGTTCGGGGAGAGCAGCAGATACGCAGTATTTT. This sequence encodes CASSSGRAADTQYF.